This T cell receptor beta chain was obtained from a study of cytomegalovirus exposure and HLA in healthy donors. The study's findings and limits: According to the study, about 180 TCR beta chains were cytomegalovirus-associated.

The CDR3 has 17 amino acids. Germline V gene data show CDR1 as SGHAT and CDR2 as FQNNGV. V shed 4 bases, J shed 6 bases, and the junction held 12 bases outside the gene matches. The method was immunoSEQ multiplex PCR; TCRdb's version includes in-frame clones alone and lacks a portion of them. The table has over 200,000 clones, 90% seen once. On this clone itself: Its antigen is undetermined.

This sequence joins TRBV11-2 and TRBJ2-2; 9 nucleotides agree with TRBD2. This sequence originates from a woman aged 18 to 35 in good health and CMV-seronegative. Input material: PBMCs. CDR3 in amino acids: CASSYTAGGILSGELFF. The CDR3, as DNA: TGTGCCAGCAGCTACACAGCGGGGGGAATCCTATCCGGGGAGCTGTTTTTT.